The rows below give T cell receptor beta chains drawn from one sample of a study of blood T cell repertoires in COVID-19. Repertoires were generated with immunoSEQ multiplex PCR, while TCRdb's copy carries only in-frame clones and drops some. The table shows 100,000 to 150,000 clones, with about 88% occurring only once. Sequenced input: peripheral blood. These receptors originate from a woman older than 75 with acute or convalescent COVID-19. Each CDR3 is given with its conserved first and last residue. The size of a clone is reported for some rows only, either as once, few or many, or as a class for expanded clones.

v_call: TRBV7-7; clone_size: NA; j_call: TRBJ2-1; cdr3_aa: CASSDHPGGNEQFF
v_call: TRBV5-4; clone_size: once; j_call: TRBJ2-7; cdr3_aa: CASSFQSYEQYF
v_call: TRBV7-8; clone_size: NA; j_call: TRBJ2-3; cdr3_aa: CASSTSGGHASTDTQYF
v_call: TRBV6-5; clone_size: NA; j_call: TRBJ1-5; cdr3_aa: CASSSGGVRNQPQHF
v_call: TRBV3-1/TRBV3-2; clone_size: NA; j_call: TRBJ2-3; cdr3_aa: CASSPRATGAGDTQYF
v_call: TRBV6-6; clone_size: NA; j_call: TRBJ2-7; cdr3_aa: CASSTGTGGEQYF
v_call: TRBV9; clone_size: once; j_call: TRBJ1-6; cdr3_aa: CASSVEGATNSPLHF
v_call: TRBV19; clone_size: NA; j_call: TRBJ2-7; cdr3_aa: CASSPYFGTYEQYF
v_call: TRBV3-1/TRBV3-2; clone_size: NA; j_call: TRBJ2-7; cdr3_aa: CASSHARLAEKYEQYF
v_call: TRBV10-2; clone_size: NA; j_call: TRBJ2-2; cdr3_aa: CASSERGTGELFF
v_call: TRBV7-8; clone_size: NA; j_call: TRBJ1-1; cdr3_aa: CASSFGTNTEAFF
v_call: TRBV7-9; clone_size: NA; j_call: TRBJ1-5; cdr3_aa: CASSPGTGTNQPQHF
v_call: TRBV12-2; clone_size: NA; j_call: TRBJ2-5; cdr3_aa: CASRLVWAGEDQETQYF
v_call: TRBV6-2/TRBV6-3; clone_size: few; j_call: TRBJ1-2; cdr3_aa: CASSAPQGYGYTF
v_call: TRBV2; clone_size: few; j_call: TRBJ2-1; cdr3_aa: CASSEAGASYNEQFF
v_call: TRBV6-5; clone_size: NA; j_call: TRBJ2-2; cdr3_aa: CASTRTPDTGELFF
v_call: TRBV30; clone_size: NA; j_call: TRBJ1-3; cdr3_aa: CAWTTGDGNTIYF
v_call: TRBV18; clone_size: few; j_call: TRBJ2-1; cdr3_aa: CASSPSWQGYNEQFF
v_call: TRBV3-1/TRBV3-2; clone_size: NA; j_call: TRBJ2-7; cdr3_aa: CASSPGQFPYEQYF
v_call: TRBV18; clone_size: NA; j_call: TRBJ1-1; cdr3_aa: CASSPQPGHRNTEAFF
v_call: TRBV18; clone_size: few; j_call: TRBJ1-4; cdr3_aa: CASSAGLNEKLFF
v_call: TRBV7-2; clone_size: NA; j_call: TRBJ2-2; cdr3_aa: CASSSTNTGELFF